Detailed here is one T cell receptor beta chain. The data derive from a study of blood T cell repertoires in COVID-19. Overall study context: T cells, B-cell-depleted T cells, or PBMCs provided the cDNA or gDNA that served as material.

Original analysis: Reference gene primer amplification gave estimated nucleated cell counts. Sequencing was performed with immunoSEQ multiplex PCR; in TCRdb, only in-frame clones are kept and a portion is missing. V and J calls and clone size come straight from that table; D and trimming were deduced from the DNA. Found here are some 96,000 clones, 90% of them singletons; the top ten hold 1.7%. Trimming took off 1 base at V and 5 bases at J, with 11 bases between the two ends. From germline, CDR1 is SSHAT and CDR2 FNYEAQ (reference sequence). This CDR3 spans 15 amino acids. The sample comprised peripheral blood. The sequence derives from a man aged 55-75 years with acute or convalescent COVID-19. The chain is built from TRBV7-7 and TRBJ2-2; TRBD2 might be the D (5 bases). The chain's CDR3 is CASSLVAGLTGELFF. The CDR3 DNA follows: TGTGCCAGCAGCTTAGTGGCGGGTTTGACCGGGGAGCTGTTTTTT.